These T cell receptor beta chains were read from a single sample in a study of T cell responses to AZD1222 COVID-19 vaccine. Measured with immunoSEQ multiplex PCR; TCRdb has only the in-frame clones, and not every one. The table shows roughly 33,000 clones, with roughly 74% occurring only once. The input for sequencing was peripheral blood, taken 28 days after the second AZD1222 dose. The receptors here all came from an adult who received the AZD1222 COVID-19 vaccine. CDR3s include the opening cysteine and the closing phenylalanine or tryptophan. The D gene is left open where the match is weak. Size is omitted from some rows. Given values are once, few, many or a class for expanded clones.

J gene: TRBJ2-2
V gene: TRBV30
clone size: NA
D gene: NA
CDR3 protein: CAGGEGGELFF
CDR3 DNA: TGTGCCGGGGGCGAGGGGGGGGAGCTGTTTTTT

J gene: TRBJ2-1
V gene: TRBV10-1
clone size: NA
D gene: NA
CDR3 protein: CASSEPGRGGLSYNEQFF
CDR3 DNA: TGCGCCAGCAGTGAGCCGGGGCGCGGAGGGCTCTCCTACAATGAGCAGTTCTTC

J gene: TRBJ1-1
V gene: TRBV4-1
clone size: few
D gene: TRBD1
CDR3 protein: CASSPTGGSFGAFF
CDR3 DNA: TGCGCCAGCAGCCCTACAGGGGGCTCGTTTGGAGCTTTCTTT

J gene: TRBJ1-6
V gene: TRBV7-2
clone size: NA
D gene: NA
CDR3 protein: CASSLQAGGINSPLHF
CDR3 DNA: TGTGCCAGCAGCCTACAAGCCGGGGGGATTAATTCACCCCTCCACTTT

J gene: TRBJ2-1
V gene: TRBV27
clone size: few
D gene: NA
CDR3 protein: CASRFRGGTYNEQFF
CDR3 DNA: TGTGCCAGCAGATTTCGTGGCGGGACCTACAATGAGCAGTTCTTC

J gene: TRBJ1-5
V gene: TRBV19
clone size: NA
D gene: NA
CDR3 protein: CASNYIQGHYSNQPQHF
CDR3 DNA: TGTGCCAGTAATTACATCCAGGGTCATTATAGCAATCAGCCCCAGCATTTT

J gene: TRBJ1-5
V gene: TRBV10-3
clone size: NA
D gene: TRBD1
CDR3 protein: CAIRQGPNQPQHF
CDR3 DNA: TGTGCCATCCGACAGGGTCCCAATCAGCCCCAGCATTTT

J gene: TRBJ2-2
V gene: TRBV6-2/TRBV6-3
clone size: NA
D gene: TRBD2
CDR3 protein: CASSYRREGPHGELFF
CDR3 DNA: TGTGCCAGCAGTTATCGGCGGGAGGGCCCCCACGGGGAGCTGTTTTTT

J gene: TRBJ2-5
V gene: TRBV5-5
clone size: NA
D gene: NA
CDR3 protein: CASSPNTGPRSVTQYF
CDR3 DNA: TGTGCCAGCAGCCCCAATACGGGGCCCCGTTCGGTGACCCAGTACTTC

J gene: TRBJ1-2
V gene: TRBV11-1
clone size: NA
D gene: NA
CDR3 protein: CASSFVDRNYGYTF
CDR3 DNA: TGTGCCAGCAGCTTTGTTGACAGGAACTATGGCTACACCTTC

J gene: TRBJ1-2
V gene: TRBV4-2
clone size: once
D gene: NA
CDR3 protein: CASSQGGNYGYTF
CDR3 DNA: TGTGCCAGCAGCCAGGGGGGGAACTATGGCTACACCTTC